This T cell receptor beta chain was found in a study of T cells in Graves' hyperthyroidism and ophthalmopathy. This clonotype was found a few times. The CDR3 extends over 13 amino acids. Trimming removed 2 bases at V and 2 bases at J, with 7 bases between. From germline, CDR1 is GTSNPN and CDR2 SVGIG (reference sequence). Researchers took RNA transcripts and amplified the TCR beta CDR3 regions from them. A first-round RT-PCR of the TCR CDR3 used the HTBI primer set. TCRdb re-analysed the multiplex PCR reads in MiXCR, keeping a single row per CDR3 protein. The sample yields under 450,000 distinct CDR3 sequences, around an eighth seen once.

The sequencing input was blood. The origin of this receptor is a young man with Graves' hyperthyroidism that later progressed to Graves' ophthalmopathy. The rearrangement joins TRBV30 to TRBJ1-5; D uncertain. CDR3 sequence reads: CAWSRQGNQPQHF. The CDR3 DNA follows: TGTGCCTGGAGTCGGCAGGGCAATCAGCCCCAGCATTTT. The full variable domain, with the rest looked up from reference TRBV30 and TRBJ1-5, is SQTIHQWPATLVQPVGSPLSLECTVEGTSNPNLYWYRQAAGRGLQLLFYSVGIGQISSEVPQNLSASRPQDRQFILSSKKLLLSDSGFYLCAWSRQGNQPQHFGDGTRLSIL.